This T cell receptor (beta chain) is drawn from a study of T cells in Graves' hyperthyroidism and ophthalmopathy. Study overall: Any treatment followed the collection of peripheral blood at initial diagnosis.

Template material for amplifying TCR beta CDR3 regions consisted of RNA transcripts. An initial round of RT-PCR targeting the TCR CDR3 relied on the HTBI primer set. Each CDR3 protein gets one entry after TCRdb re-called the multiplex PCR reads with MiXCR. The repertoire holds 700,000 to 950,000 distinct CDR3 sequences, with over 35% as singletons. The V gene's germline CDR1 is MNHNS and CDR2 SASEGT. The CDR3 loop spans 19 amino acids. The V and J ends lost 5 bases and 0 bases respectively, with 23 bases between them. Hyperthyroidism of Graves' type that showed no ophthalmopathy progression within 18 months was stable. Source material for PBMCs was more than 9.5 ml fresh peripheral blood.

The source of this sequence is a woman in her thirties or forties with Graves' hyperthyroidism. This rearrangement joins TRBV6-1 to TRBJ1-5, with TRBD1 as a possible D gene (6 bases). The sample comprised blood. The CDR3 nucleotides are TGTGCCAGCAGTATCCCCCAGGGGACTTACGACTCTAGCAATCAGCCCCAGCATTTT. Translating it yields CASSIPQGTYDSSNQPQHF.